The rows below give T cell receptor beta chains drawn from one sample of a study of T cell responses to AZD1222 COVID-19 vaccine. Some clones are missing from TCRdb's copy, which holds only in-frame ones; the method was immunoSEQ multiplex PCR. The profile shows about 56,000 clones, approximately 83% of them singletons. The sequencing here drew on peripheral blood, taken on day 0 of AZD1222 vaccination. The receptor set was obtained from an adult in good health. The conserved cysteine and the conserved F or W are not part of the CDR3 here. Size values are once, few and many counts, or a class for expanded clones, and some rows have none.

v_gene,abundance,j_gene,CDR3aa
TRBV7-2,-,TRBJ2-1,ASSLEEFSYNEQF
TRBV6-5,-,TRBJ1-1,ASRRDVVLEAF
TRBV28,few,TRBJ1-5,ATLLLRQSNQPQH
TRBV28,-,TRBJ1-1,ASSLSRQAEAF
TRBV4-3,-,TRBJ2-3,ASSQGSGESTDTQY
TRBV10-1,-,TRBJ2-7,ASDLAGPSYEQY
TRBV9,-,TRBJ2-5,ASSPGGLAGSAAQY
TRBV4-1,-,TRBJ2-3,ASSGLSGSTDTQY
TRBV19,few,TRBJ2-7,ASSITGAYEQY
TRBV2,-,TRBJ1-2,ASSEGEGGYT
TRBV7-8,few,TRBJ1-1,AVGPRGTEAF
TRBV25-1,-,TRBJ1-6,ASSGQRNSPLH
TRBV7-6,-,TRBJ1-1,ASSLRGGTGLTKAYTEAF
TRBV30,-,TRBJ2-7,AWSDRWLGRIYEQY
TRBV14,-,TRBJ2-3,ASSQSGGGTQY
TRBV7-2,few,TRBJ1-4,ASSLSREKLF
TRBV28,-,TRBJ1-5,ASRPSGGVDQPQH
TRBV18,-,TRBJ1-1,ASSPSGVTEAF
TRBV7-9,-,TRBJ1-5,ASSLARTGNKNQPQH
TRBV6-6,-,TRBJ2-4,ASRGSDIQY
TRBV7-8,-,TRBJ1-2,ASSFSGQTYGYT
TRBV9,once,TRBJ2-5,ASSGGLQETQY
TRBV5-1,-,TRBJ1-2,ASSLAVTGKGYGYT
TRBV11-2,-,TRBJ2-7,ASSFFRDKYEQY
TRBV19,-,TRBJ2-7,AISTVETGVFRKRFYEQY
TRBV10-3,once,TRBJ2-7,AISESMGNQY
TRBV3-1/TRBV3-2,-,TRBJ1-6,ASSQAPTGEGISPLH
TRBV6-5,-,TRBJ2-5,ASRVDRKGTQY
TRBV4-2,-,TRBJ2-2,ASSQEAAANTGELF
TRBV28,-,TRBJ1-5,ASTEERQNFYSNQPQH
TRBV2,-,TRBJ2-7,ASSRTGDYEQY
TRBV10-3,-,TRBJ2-2,AISESGRTNTGELF
TRBV20-1,-,TRBJ1-5,SASGGDQPQH
TRBV7-3,-,TRBJ1-1,ASSPDGIDSRGAF
TRBV4-2,-,TRBJ2-2,ASSQPSGANTGELF
TRBV28,-,TRBJ2-5,ASSTNRVVETQY
TRBV4-1,-,TRBJ2-7,ASSQDRQVYYPYEQY
TRBV7-9,-,TRBJ1-2,ASSYGESGGYT
TRBV5-1,-,TRBJ2-7,ASTDSPTGLVYEQY
TRBV6-5,-,TRBJ1-1,ASRMNEWLDTEAF
TRBV10-1,-,TRBJ1-2,ASSESGEVTAWLASGNYGYT
TRBV11-2,-,TRBJ2-5,ASSVDQDTQETQY
TRBV4-2,once,TRBJ1-1,ASSQGDRDGEAF
TRBV10-3,-,TRBJ1-2,AISSGEGQYGYT
TRBV14,-,TRBJ2-5,ASSLGLAGSQETQY
TRBV3-1/TRBV3-2,-,TRBJ1-6,ASSQGSGGGALH
TRBV29-1,-,TRBJ2-3,SADYRKTSTDTQY
TRBV5-4,-,TRBJ2-7,ASSFELNSYEQY
TRBV5-6,-,TRBJ1-5,ASSGRDIFNQPQH
TRBV6-1,-,TRBJ2-1,ASSELFLAGEGGEQF
TRBV30,-,TRBJ1-5,AWSIPTGGQPQH
TRBV6-5,few,TRBJ2-3,ASSYGRATDTQY
TRBV2,-,TRBJ1-6,ASSGTNNSPLH
TRBV5-6,-,TRBJ1-2,ASSPGLYGYT
TRBV2,-,TRBJ2-3,ASSLSGTGVVNTQY
TRBV30,few,TRBJ2-1,AWSVFAGRDEQF
TRBV6-5,-,TRBJ2-7,ASSLSDRVYEQY